The clone carrying this TCR beta chain has a handful of counts. Methods used by the authors: Reference gene primer amplification gave estimated nucleated cell counts. Assay used: immunoSEQ multiplex PCR; TCRdb lists only in-frame clones, some missing. The V and J calls and clone size are taken from that table; D and trimming were inferred from the DNA. Among 140,000 to 150,000 clones listed, 84% were seen once. This sample stems from a study of blood T cell repertoires in COVID-19. Study-level information: T cells, B-cell-depleted T cells, or PBMCs provided the cDNA or gDNA that served as material.

The germline V and J ends were trimmed by 4 bases and 0 bases, with 16 bases remaining between them. CDR1 is SGHTA and CDR2 is FQGNSA in the germline V gene. The CDR3 consists of 16 residues. The sample taken for sequencing was peripheral blood. The V call is TRBV7-2, the J call TRBJ2-7, with a weak D call TRBD2 (6 bases). The receptor's source is a human donor in a cohort sampled during active COVID-19. CDR3 nucleotide sequence: TGTGCCAGCAGCTCCCTGGGCGGGGCCCTCTCCTACGAGCAGTACTTC. Its translation: CASSSLGGALSYEQYF. The full variable domain, completed using reference TRBV7-2 and TRBJ2-7, is GAGVSQSPSNKVTEKGKDVELRCDPISGHTALYWYRQSLGQGLEFLIYFQGNSAPDKSGLPSDRFSAERTGGSVSTLTIQRTQQEDSAVYLCASSSLGGALSYEQYFGPGTRLTVT.